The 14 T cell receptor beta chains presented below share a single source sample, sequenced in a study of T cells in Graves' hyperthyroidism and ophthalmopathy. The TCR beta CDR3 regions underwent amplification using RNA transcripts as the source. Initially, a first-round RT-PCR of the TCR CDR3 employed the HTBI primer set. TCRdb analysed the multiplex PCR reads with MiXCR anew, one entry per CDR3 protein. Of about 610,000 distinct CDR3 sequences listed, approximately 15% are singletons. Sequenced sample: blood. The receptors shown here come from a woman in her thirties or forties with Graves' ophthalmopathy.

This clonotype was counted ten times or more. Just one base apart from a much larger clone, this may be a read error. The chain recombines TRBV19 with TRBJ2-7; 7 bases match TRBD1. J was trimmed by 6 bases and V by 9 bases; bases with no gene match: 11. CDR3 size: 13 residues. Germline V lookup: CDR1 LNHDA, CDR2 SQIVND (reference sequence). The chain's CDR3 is CAREGQSPCEQYF. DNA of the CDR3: TGTGCCAGAGAGGGACAGAGCCCCTGCGAGCAGTACTTC.

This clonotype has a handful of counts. CDR3 loop: CASSLGPSGRVRDTQYF. The DNA for the CDR3 is TGTGCCAGCAGCTTAGGGCCTAGCGGGAGGGTCCGAGATACGCAGTATTTT. The chain is built from TRBV11-1 and TRBJ2-3; 12 bases are a match to TRBD2. V lost 1 base to trimming and J lost 5 bases; unmatched junction nucleotides: 7. Germline-derived CDR1 and CDR2 are SGHAT and FQDESV (reference sequence). There are 17 residues in the CDR3.

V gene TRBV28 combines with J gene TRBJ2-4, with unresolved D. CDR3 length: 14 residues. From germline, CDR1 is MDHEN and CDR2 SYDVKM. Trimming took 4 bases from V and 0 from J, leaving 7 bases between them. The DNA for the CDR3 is TGTGCCAGCAGTTACCCCGCAGCCAAAAACATTCAGTACTTC. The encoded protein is CASSYPAAKNIQYF.

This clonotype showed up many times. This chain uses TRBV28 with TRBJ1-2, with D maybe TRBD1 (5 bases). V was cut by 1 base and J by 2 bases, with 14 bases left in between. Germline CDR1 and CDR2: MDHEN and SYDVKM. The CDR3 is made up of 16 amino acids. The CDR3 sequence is CASSLLWGSGNYGYTF. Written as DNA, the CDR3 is TGTGCCAGCAGTTTATTGTGGGGGTCGGGGAACTATGGCTACACCTTC.

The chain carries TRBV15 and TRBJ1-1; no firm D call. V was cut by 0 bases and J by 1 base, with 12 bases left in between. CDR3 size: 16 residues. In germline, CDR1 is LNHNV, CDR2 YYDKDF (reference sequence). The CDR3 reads CATSREQSLGNTEAFF. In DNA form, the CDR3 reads TGTGCCACCAGCAGAGAACAGTCCCTTGGGAACACTGAAGCTTTCTTT.

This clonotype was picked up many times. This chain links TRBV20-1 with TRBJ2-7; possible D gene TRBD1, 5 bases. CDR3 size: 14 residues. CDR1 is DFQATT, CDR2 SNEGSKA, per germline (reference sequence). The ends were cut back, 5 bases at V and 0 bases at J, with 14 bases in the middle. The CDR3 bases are TGCAGTGCTTTCTCAGACAGAATCTCCTACGAGCAGTACTTC. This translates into CSAFSDRISYEQYF.

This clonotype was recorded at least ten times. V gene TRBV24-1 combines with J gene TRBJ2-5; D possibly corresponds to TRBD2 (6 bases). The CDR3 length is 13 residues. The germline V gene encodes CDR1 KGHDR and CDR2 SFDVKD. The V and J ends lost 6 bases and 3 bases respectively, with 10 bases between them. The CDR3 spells CATSQPGEETQYF. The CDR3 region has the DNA TGTGCCACCAGTCAACCGGGAGAAGAGACCCAGTACTTC.

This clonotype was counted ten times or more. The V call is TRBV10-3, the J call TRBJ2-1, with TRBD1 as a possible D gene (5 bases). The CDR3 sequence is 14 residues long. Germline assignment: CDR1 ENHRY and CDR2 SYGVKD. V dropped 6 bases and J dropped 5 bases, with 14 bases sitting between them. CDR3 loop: CAISGRVVDNEQFF. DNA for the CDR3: TGTGCCATCAGCGGCAGGGTGGTTGACAATGAGCAGTTCTTC.

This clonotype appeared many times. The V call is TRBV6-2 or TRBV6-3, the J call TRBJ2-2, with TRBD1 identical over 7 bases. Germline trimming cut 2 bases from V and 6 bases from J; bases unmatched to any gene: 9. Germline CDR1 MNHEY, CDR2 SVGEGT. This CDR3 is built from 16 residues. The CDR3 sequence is CASSYAGPGGAGELFF. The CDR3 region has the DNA TGTGCCAGCAGTTACGCGGGCCCAGGGGGTGCCGGGGAGCTGTTTTTT.

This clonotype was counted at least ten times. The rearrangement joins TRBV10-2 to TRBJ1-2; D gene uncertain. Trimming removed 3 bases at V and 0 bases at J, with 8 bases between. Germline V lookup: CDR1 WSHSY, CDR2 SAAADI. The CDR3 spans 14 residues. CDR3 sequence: CASSEGPSNYGYTF. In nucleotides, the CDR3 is TGCGCCAGCAGTGAAGGGCCTTCTAACTATGGCTACACCTTC.

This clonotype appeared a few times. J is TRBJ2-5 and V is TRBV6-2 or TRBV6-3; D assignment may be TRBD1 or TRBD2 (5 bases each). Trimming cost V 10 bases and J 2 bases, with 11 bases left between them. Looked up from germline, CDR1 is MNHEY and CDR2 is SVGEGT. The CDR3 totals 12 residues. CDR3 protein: CATGTRQETQYF. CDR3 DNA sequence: TGTGCCACCGGGACCAGACAAGAGACCCAGTACTTC.

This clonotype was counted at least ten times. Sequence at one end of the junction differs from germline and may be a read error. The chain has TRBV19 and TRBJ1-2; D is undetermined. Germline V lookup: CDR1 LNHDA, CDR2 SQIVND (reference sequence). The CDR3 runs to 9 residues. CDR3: CASSPALHF. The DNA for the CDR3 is TGTGCCAGTAGTCCCGCCCTACACTTC.

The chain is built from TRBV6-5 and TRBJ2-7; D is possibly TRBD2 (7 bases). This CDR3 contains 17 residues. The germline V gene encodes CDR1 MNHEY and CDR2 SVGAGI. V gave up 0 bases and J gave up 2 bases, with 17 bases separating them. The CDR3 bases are TGTGCCAGCAGTTACTCCAAGGGGGGGCCGTATACCTACGAGCAGTACTTC. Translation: CASSYSKGGPYTYEQYF.

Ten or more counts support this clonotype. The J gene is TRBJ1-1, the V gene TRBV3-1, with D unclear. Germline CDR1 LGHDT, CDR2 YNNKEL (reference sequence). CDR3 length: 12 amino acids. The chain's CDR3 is CASGRQNTEAFF. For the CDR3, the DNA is TGTGCTTCGGGCAGACAGAACACTGAAGCTTTCTTT.